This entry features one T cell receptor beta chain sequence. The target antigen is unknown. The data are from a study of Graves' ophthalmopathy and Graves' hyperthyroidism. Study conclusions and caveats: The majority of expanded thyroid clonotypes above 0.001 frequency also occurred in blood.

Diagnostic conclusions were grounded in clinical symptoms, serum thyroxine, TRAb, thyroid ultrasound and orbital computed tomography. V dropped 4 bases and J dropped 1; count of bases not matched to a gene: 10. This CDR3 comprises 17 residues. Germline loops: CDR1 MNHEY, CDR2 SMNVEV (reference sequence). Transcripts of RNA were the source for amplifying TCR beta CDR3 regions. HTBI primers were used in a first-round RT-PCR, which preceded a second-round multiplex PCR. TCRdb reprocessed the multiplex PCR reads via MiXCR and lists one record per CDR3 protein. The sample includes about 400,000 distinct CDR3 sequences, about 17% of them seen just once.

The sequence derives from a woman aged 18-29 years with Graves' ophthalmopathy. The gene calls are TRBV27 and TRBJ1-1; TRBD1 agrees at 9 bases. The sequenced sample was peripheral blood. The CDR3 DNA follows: TGTGCCAGCAGTTCCCAAGAGGACAGGGGCCCGAACACTGAAGCTTTCTTT. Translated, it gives CASSSQEDRGPNTEAFF.